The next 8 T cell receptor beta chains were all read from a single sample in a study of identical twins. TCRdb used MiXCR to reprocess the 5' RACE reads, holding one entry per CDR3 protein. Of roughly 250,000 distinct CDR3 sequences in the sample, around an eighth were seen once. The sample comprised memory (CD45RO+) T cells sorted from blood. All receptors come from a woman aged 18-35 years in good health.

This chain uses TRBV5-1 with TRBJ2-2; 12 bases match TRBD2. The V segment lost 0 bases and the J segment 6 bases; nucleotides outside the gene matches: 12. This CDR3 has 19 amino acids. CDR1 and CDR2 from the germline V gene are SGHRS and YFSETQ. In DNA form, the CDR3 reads TGCGCCAGCAGCTTGGATCTGACTAGCGGGAGTATGGTAGCCGGGGAGCTGTTTTTT. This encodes CASSLDLTSGSMVAGELFF.

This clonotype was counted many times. CDR3 coding DNA: TGTGCCAGCAGCTATGTGGCGGGAGGGCCTCCACAAGAGACCCAGTACTTC. Residues: CASSYVAGGPPQETQYF. This rearrangement joins TRBV7-2 to TRBJ2-5; 9 positions agree with TRBD2. The CDR3 runs to 17 residues. V trimming: 4 bases; J trimming: 2 bases; junction bases outside the gene matches: 11. CDR1 is SGHTA and CDR2 is FQGNSA in the germline V gene.

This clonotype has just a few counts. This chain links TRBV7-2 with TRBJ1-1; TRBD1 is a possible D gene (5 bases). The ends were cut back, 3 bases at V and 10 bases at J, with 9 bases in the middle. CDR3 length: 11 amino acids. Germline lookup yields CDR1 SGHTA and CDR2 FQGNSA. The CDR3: CASSFVGTAFF. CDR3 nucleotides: TGTGCCAGCAGCTTTGTGGGGACAGCTTTCTTT.

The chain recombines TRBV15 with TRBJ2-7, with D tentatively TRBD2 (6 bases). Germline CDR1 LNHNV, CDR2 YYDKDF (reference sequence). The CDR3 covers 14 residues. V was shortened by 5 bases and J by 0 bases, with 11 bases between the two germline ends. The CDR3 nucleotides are TGTGCCACCAGCCTAGGAGGGGACTCCTACGAGCAGTACTTC. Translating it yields CATSLGGDSYEQYF.

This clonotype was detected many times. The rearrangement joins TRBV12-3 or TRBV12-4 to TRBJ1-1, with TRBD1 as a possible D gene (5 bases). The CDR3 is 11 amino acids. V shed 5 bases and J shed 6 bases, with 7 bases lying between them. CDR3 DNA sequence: TGTGCCAGCAGTCTGGGGGCTGAAGCTTTCTTT. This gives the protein CASSLGAEAFF.

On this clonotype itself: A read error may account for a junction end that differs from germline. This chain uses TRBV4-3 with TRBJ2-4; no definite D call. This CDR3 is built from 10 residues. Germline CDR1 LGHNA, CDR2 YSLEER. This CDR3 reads CASSQDFQLF. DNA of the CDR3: TGCGCCAGCAGCCAAGATTTCCAGCTCTTC.

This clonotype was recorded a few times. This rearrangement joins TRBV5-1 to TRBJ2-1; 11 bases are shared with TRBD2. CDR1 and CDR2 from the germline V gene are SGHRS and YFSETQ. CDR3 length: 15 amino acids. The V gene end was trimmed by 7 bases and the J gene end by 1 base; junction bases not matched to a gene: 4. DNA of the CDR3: TGCGCCAGCTGCTGGACTAGCGGGTCCTACAATGAGCAGTTCTTC. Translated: CASCWTSGSYNEQFF.

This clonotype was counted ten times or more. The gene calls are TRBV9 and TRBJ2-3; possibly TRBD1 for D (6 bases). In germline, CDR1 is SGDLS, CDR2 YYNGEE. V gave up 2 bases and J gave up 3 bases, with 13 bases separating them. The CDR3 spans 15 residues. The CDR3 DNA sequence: TGTGCCAGCAGCGTCGAACAGGGAAGAACAGATACGCAGTATTTT. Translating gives CASSVEQGRTDTQYF.